One and the same sample provided the 9 T cell receptor beta chains below, sequenced in a study of blood T cell repertoires in COVID-19. Profiled with immunoSEQ multiplex PCR; TCRdb holds only in-frame clones, not every one. The sample lists about 230,000 clones; about 85% were seen once. Sequenced input: peripheral blood. These TCRs come from a woman aged 80 or over with active or convalescent COVID-19.

The V and J genes are TRBV5-4 and TRBJ2-3; the match to TRBD2 covers 10 bases. The V segment lost 4 bases and the J segment 4 bases; nucleotides outside the gene matches: 6. CDR1 SGHNT and CDR2 YYREEE come from the germline V gene (reference sequence). This CDR3 has 15 amino acids. The CDR3 DNA sequence: TGTGCCAGCAGCGCAACTAGCGGGGTGGCAGATACGCAGTATTTT. This encodes CASSATSGVADTQYF.

The CDR3 here is CASSVTGTALWNEQFF. CDR3 in DNA: TGCGCCAGCAGCGTAACCGGGACAGCCCTTTGGAATGAGCAGTTCTTC. The V call is TRBV5-1, the J call TRBJ2-1; TRBD1 matches at 7 bases. The trim removed 4 bases at V and 7 bases at J, leaving 14 bases unmatched. The CDR3 length is 16 residues. Per the germline V gene, CDR1 is SGHRS and CDR2 is YFSETQ.

The DNA of the CDR3 is TGTGCCAGCAGCCGGGGGATCGGAGCCTCCTACGAGCAGTACTTC. This encodes CASSRGIGASYEQYF. The rearrangement links TRBV5-5 to TRBJ2-7; perhaps TRBD2 as D (6 bases). Germline values: CDR1 SGHKS, CDR2 YYEKEE (reference sequence). The CDR3 extends over 15 amino acids. Between the trimmed V and J ends, which lost 4 bases and 0 bases, there was a span of 14 bases. The full variable domain, rest sourced from reference TRBV5-5 and TRBJ2-7, is DAGVTQSPTHLIKTRGQQVTLRCSPISGHKSVSWYQQVLGQGPQFIFQYYEKEERGRGNFPDRFSARQFPNYSSELNVNALLLGDSALYLCASSRGIGASYEQYFGPGTRLTVT.

V usage is TRBV6-5 and J usage is TRBJ2-5; 7 positions agree with TRBD2. V shed 9 bases, J shed 5 bases, and the junction held 12 bases outside the gene matches. This CDR3 contains 14 residues. Germline V CDR1 and CDR2: MNHEY, SVGAGI. The chain's CDR3 is CASTLGGGAETQYF. In nucleotides, the CDR3 is TGTGCCAGTACTCTGGGGGGGGGAGCGGAGACCCAGTACTTC.

The table lists this clone with a count of one. The chain recombines TRBV2 with TRBJ1-4; 8 bases are shared with TRBD1. Per germline, CDR1 SNHLY and CDR2 FYNNEI. Unmatched junction bases numbered 4, after V lost 5 bases and J lost 5 bases. This CDR3 is 14 amino acids long. CDR3 in DNA: TGTGCCAGCAGTAATAACAGGGGGAATGAAAAACTGTTTTTT. This translates into CASSNNRGNEKLFF.

The V call is TRBV14, the J call TRBJ1-2; perhaps TRBD1 as D (6 bases). CDR3 length: 15 residues. Germline V CDR1 and CDR2: SGHDN, FVKESK. V lost 0 bases and J 8 bases, leaving 16 bases between the germline ends. DNA of the CDR3: TGTGCCAGCAGCCAAGATCTCAGGGGTTTTGGAGGCTACACCTTC. Protein: CASSQDLRGFGGYTF.

This clone came up once. V and J are TRBV30 and TRBJ1-2, with TRBD1 matching 8 bases. The CDR3 runs 14 residues. With 5 bases clipped from V and 3 bases from J, the junction kept 8 bases outside the gene matches. The germline V gene encodes CDR1 GTSNPN and CDR2 SVGIG (reference sequence). The CDR3 sequence: CAWGRTGYYYGYTF. Written as DNA, the CDR3 is TGTGCCTGGGGAAGGACAGGGTACTACTATGGCTACACCTTC.

This chain connects TRBV7-2 to TRBJ2-1, with a tentative D call TRBD1 (6 bases). The CDR3 has 15 amino acids. The germline V gene encodes CDR1 SGHTA and CDR2 FQGNSA. V lost 2 bases and J lost 2, with 10 bases in between. CDR3 in amino acids: CASSLRDNAYNEQFF. The CDR3 coding sequence is TGTGCCAGCAGCTTACGGGACAACGCCTACAATGAGCAGTTCTTC.

The CDR3 DNA follows: TGCGCCAGCAGCTTGGGGCCTCTGTACAATGAGCAGTTCTTC. This gives the protein CASSLGPLYNEQFF. The chain uses TRBV5-1 and TRBJ2-1; no firm D call. The CDR3 loop spans 14 amino acids. The germline gives CDR1 SGHRS, CDR2 YFSETQ. Trimming pared 0 bases from V and 4 bases from J, leaving 8 bases between.